What follows are 15 T cell receptor beta chains derived from one specimen sequenced in a study of OX40 agonist ivuxolimab in advanced cancers. Method: immunoSEQ multiplex PCR; TCRdb's copy keeps in-frame clones and lacks some. The table shows some 54,000 clones, with less than 90% occurring only once. This sample comprised CD4+ or CD8+ T cells sorted from blood, obtained in a trial of the OX40 agonist ivuxolimab. These receptors originate from an adult with an advanced solid tumor such as melanoma, head and neck, liver or kidney cancer.

In its sample, this clone was seen once. The chain links TRBV5-1 to TRBJ2-7; D is unclear. Germline V gene data show CDR1 as SGHRS and CDR2 as YFSETQ. The CDR3 spans 14 residues. V was pared by 2 bases and J by 2 bases, with 11 bases between. CDR3 in amino acids: CASSFDSDTYEQYF. The CDR3 DNA is TGCGCCAGCAGCTTCGACTCAGATACCTACGAGCAGTACTTC. The full variable domain, rest sourced from reference TRBV5-1 and TRBJ2-7, is KAGVTQTPRYLIKTRGQQVTLSCSPISGHRSVSWYQQTPGQGLQFLFEYFSETQRNKGNFPGRFSGRQFSNSRSEMNVSTLELGDSALYLCASSFDSDTYEQYFGPGTRLTVT.

This chain links TRBV10-3 with TRBJ2-5, with 7 nucleotides matching TRBD1. J lost 1 base, V lost 6 bases, and 8 bases had no gene match. This CDR3 comprises 15 residues. Germline V gives CDR1 ENHRY, CDR2 SYGVKD. This CDR3 is CAISDRVGTQETQYF. The CDR3 nucleotides are TGTGCCATCAGCGACAGGGTAGGGACCCAAGAGACCCAGTACTTC.

The chain employs TRBV13 and TRBJ1-5; no clear D. Germline CDR1 and CDR2: PRHDT and FYEKMQ (reference sequence). V was shortened by 4 bases and J by 3 bases, with 16 bases between the two germline ends. The CDR3 runs 16 residues. CDR3 nucleotide sequence: TGTGCCAGCAGCTCTCCCCCCAGCGGCCCCAATCAGCCCCAGCATTTT. Translating gives CASSSPPSGPNQPQHF. Full variable domain (outside the CDR3, taken from reference TRBV13 and TRBJ1-5): AAGVIQSPRHLIKEKRETATLKCYPIPRHDTVYWYQQGPGQDPQFLISFYEKMQSDKGSIPDRFSAQQFSDYHSELNMSSLELGDSALYFCASSSPPSGPNQPQHFGDGTRLSIL.

The chain is built from TRBV25-1 and TRBJ1-2; D possibly corresponds to TRBD1 (5 bases). V gave up 5 bases and J gave up 4 bases, with 11 bases separating them. The CDR3 consists of 13 residues. The V gene's germline CDR1 is MGHDK and CDR2 SYGVNS. CDR3 in amino acids: CASSSGHPYGYTF. The CDR3 nucleotides read TGTGCCAGCAGTTCCGGACATCCCTATGGCTACACCTTC.

The chain couples TRBV19 to TRBJ2-3; maybe TRBD2 (5 bases). The CDR3 is 15 residues long. V lost 7 bases to trimming and J lost 1 base, with 15 bases between them. Germline CDR1 reads LNHDA; CDR2 reads SQIVND (reference sequence). The CDR3 nucleotides read TGTGCCAGTACCAAGGGCTACGGGGGCACAGATACGCAGTATTTT. Protein: CASTKGYGGTDTQYF.

The chain recombines TRBV6-5 with TRBJ1-1, with a possible D match to TRBD1 (6 bases). The germline gives CDR1 MNHEY, CDR2 SVGAGI. This CDR3 has 13 residues. Deletions cut 4 bases from V and 5 bases from J, with 11 bases between. The CDR3 nucleotides are TGTGCCAGCAGTTCATACCAGGGGACTGAAGCTTTCTTT. This codes for CASSSYQGTEAFF.

This clone occurred once. The rearrangement uses TRBV6-5 and TRBJ1-3; no definite D call. This CDR3 contains 16 residues. V lost 0 bases and J 0 bases, leaving 9 bases between the germline ends. Germline V gene data show CDR1 as MNHEY and CDR2 as SVGAGI. The CDR3 spells CASSYSRRFSGNTIYF. CDR3 in DNA: TGTGCCAGCAGTTACTCGCGACGGTTCTCTGGAAACACCATATATTTT.

The chain carries TRBV2 and TRBJ2-1; D is undetermined. Deletions cut 7 bases from V and 10 bases from J, with 14 bases between. The length of the CDR3 is 12 residues. Germline CDR1 is SNHLY and CDR2 is FYNNEI. The CDR3 sequence is CASNPPVAEQFF. The CDR3 DNA reads TGTGCCAGCAACCCCCCCGTTGCGGAGCAGTTCTTC.

The chain is built from TRBV2 and TRBJ1-1; no clear D gene. Germline CDR1 and CDR2: SNHLY and FYNNEI. This CDR3 contains 13 residues. The germline V and J ends were trimmed by 1 base and 3 bases, with 6 bases remaining between them. The CDR3 DNA sequence: TGTGCCAGCAGTGAAGTCCCTCACACTGAAGCTTTCTTT. Amino acid sequence: CASSEVPHTEAFF.

This clone was found once. The CDR3 here is CASLPGQGMGQYF. The CDR3 nucleotides are TGTGCCAGCCTTCCGGGACAGGGGATGGGGCAGTACTTC. V gene TRBV2 combines with J gene TRBJ2-7; 10 nucleotides line up with TRBD1. Germline V CDR1 and CDR2: SNHLY, FYNNEI. This CDR3 has 13 amino acids. V lost 8 bases, J lost 9 bases, and 10 bases stayed unmatched.

V gene TRBV10-2 combines with J gene TRBJ1-1; TRBD1 matches 7 bases. V lost 7 bases to trimming and J lost 7 bases; unmatched junction nucleotides: 9. The CDR3 length is 13 residues. Germline-derived CDR1 and CDR2 are WSHSY and SAAADI. DNA for the CDR3: TGCGCCAGCAACGGAGGGGGCATGGGTGAAGCTTTCTTT. This codes for CASNGGGMGEAFF.

J is TRBJ2-3 and V is TRBV30, with TRBD2 matching over 12 bases. From germline, CDR1 is GTSNPN and CDR2 SVGIG (reference sequence). The CDR3 extends over 17 amino acids. V lost 0 bases, J lost 1 base, and 5 bases stayed unmatched. The CDR3 DNA sequence: TGTGCCTGGAGTGTTTCCCGGACTAGCGGGGGCACAGATACGCAGTATTTT. Protein: CAWSVSRTSGGTDTQYF.

This CDR3 reads CASSFALTNQPQHF. The CDR3, as DNA: TGTGCCAGCAGCTTTGCTTTGACCAATCAGCCCCAGCATTTT. V usage is TRBV11-2 and J usage is TRBJ1-5; D remains unclear. V lost 3 bases and J 3 bases, leaving 9 bases between the germline ends. Germline assignment: CDR1 SGHAT and CDR2 FQNNGV. This CDR3 is 14 amino acids long.

The chain uses TRBV6-5 and TRBJ1-2; D ambiguous. Germline-derived CDR1 and CDR2 are MNHEY and SVGAGI. The CDR3 extends over 15 amino acids. V was clipped by 6 bases and J by 2 bases, with 16 bases between them. The CDR3 region has the DNA TGTGCCAGCAGCCCTACGGAGGGTGAAAACTATGGCTACACCTTC. The encoded protein is CASSPTEGENYGYTF.

The V gene is TRBV4-1, the J gene TRBJ1-1; D possibly corresponds to TRBD1 (5 bases). The CDR3 runs 15 residues. The germline V gene encodes CDR1 MGHRA and CDR2 YSYEKL. V was shortened by 5 bases and J by 1 base, with 14 bases between the two germline ends. CDR3 in amino acids: CASSDEGRANTEAFF. CDR3 nucleotide sequence: TGCGCCAGCAGCGATGAGGGACGGGCGAACACTGAAGCTTTCTTT.